These 7 T cell receptor beta chains originate from one sample sequenced in a study of T-cell memory formation after mild COVID-19. TCRdb re-called the 5' RACE reads with MiXCR, one entry per CDR3 protein. Of around 33,000 distinct CDR3 sequences listed, around a fifth are singletons. The sequenced material came from PBMCs or a T cell subset sorted from them (not recorded which). The origin of the receptors is an adult who had mild COVID-19 (a few samples of this study predate the infection). Cell type and time point are not known.

Ten or more counts support this clonotype. The chain is built from TRBV6-2 or TRBV6-3 and TRBJ2-5; TRBD2 matches 11 bases. Germline values: CDR1 MNHEY, CDR2 SVGEGT. The CDR3 extends over 17 amino acids. The trim removed 6 bases at V and 1 base at J, leaving 10 bases unmatched. DNA of the CDR3: TGTGCCAGCAGAACTGGACTAGCGGGCCTAGCCCAAGAGACCCAGTACTTC. The encoded protein is CASRTGLAGLAQETQYF.

At least ten counts were recorded for this clonotype. The rearrangement links TRBV27 to TRBJ2-7; D perhaps matches TRBD2 (5 bases). Trimming pared 2 bases from V and 1 base from J, leaving 12 bases between. The CDR3 has 15 residues. From germline, CDR1 is MNHEY and CDR2 SMNVEV (reference sequence). CDR3 nucleotides: TGTGCCAGCAGTTTAGAAGCTAGCTGGTCCTACGAGCAGTACTTC. Encoded protein: CASSLEASWSYEQYF.

This clonotype was detected many times. The V call is TRBV5-1, the J call TRBJ1-1; D is uncertain. V was clipped by 3 bases and J by 1 base, with 10 bases between them. Germline V lookup: CDR1 SGHRS, CDR2 YFSETQ. The CDR3 is 14 residues long. The CDR3: CASSSGSGNTEAFF. CDR3 coding DNA: TGCGCCAGCAGCTCCGGGTCGGGGAACACTGAAGCTTTCTTT. The whole variable domain, filled in from reference TRBV5-1 and TRBJ1-1, reads KAGVTQTPRYLIKTRGQQVTLSCSPISGHRSVSWYQQTPGQGLQFLFEYFSETQRNKGNFPGRFSGRQFSNSRSEMNVSTLELGDSALYLCASSSGSGNTEAFFGQGTRLTVV.

This clonotype was picked up many times. The chain has TRBV7-2 and TRBJ2-7; 9 nucleotides agree with TRBD2. The CDR3 has 13 amino acids. Germline V gene data show CDR1 as SGHTA and CDR2 as FQGNSA. After removal of 6 bases from V and 10 bases from J, the junction contained 10 bases not matched to a gene. The CDR3: CASRRDGGGEQYF. CDR3 bases: TGTGCCAGCAGACGGGACGGCGGGGGGGAACAGTACTTC.

The chain carries TRBV30 and TRBJ2-2; 9 nucleotides agree with TRBD2. The junction had 10 bases not matched to a gene; V was cut back by 0 bases and J by 5 bases. Germline-derived CDR1 and CDR2 are GTSNPN and SVGIG (reference sequence). CDR3 size: 17 residues. CDR3 sequence: CAWSVKRWLAGTGELFF. DNA of the CDR3: TGTGCCTGGAGTGTAAAGCGTTGGCTAGCGGGAACCGGGGAGCTGTTTTTT.

This clonotype has at least ten counts. This sequence joins TRBV30 and TRBJ2-1; TRBD2 matches 7 bases. Germline CDR1 reads GTSNPN; CDR2 reads SVGIG (reference sequence). Trimming took 5 bases from V and 0 from J; bases not matched to a gene: 10. CDR3 length: 16 amino acids. CDR3 coding DNA: TGTGCCTGGTCCCTGGGGGGGTTTAACTCCTACAATGAGCAGTTCTTC. Its protein product is CAWSLGGFNSYNEQFF.

This clonotype was seen many times. This chain connects TRBV7-9 to TRBJ2-7, with 7 bases that match TRBD1. J lost 1 base, V lost 1 base, and 7 bases had no gene match. The CDR3 is 16 amino acids. Germline loops: CDR1 SEHNR, CDR2 FQNEAQ (reference sequence). CDR3 DNA sequence: TGTGCCAGCAGCTTAGGAACCAACAGGGGATCCTACGAGCAGTACTTC. Translating it yields CASSLGTNRGSYEQYF.